This T cell receptor (beta chain) stems from a study of blood T cell repertoires in COVID-19. Study context: Sample material is recorded as cDNA or gDNA derived from T cells, B-cell-depleted T cells, or PBMCs.

Clones were sequenced by immunoSEQ multiplex PCR, and TCRdb holds only the in-frame ones, with some missing. Of 350,000 to 450,000 clones in the sample, 70% to 90% were seen once. Trimming took 7 bases from V and 2 from J; bases not matched to a gene: 6. CDR3 length equals 14 residues. Germline values: CDR1 SEHNR, CDR2 FQNEAQ (reference sequence). The chain recombines TRBV7-9 with TRBJ1-2; 8 bases map to TRBD1. The sample consisted of peripheral blood. The TCR was taken from a human donor in a cohort sampled during active COVID-19. The CDR3 nucleotides are TGTGCCAGCAACCCATGGACAGGGAACTATGGCTACACCTTC. Encoded protein: CASNPWTGNYGYTF.